What follows is one T cell receptor (beta chain) and its context. Its antigen is not identified. This specimen belongs to a study of cytomegalovirus exposure and HLA in healthy donors. Study details: Of 398 genotyped donors, approximately 84% clustered with self-reported Caucasian donors. Findings and limits, study-wide: The majority of CMV-associated TCR beta chains were reported as apparently HLA-restricted in a later analysis.

As for the donors, each was a healthy bone marrow donor. Looked up from germline, CDR1 is LNHDA and CDR2 is SQIVND (reference sequence). CDR3 length: 14 residues. Trimming shortened V by 5 bases and J by 4 bases, and 14 bases separated the two germline ends. The PCR ran on 60 Vbeta and 13 Jbeta primers. Measured with immunoSEQ multiplex PCR; TCRdb has only the in-frame clones, and not every one. This sample yields over 200,000 clones, of which 70% to 85% are seen a single time; approximately 0.62% belongs to the top ten. The TCR was taken from a middle-aged woman in good health and CMV-seronegative. This sequence joins TRBV19 and TRBJ1-1; a weak D match, TRBD1 (6 bases). The sample was PBMCs. CDR3 nucleotide sequence: TGTGCCAGTAGTGGGCTACAGGGCGGCACTGAAGCTTTCTTT. It translates to CASSGLQGGTEAFF.